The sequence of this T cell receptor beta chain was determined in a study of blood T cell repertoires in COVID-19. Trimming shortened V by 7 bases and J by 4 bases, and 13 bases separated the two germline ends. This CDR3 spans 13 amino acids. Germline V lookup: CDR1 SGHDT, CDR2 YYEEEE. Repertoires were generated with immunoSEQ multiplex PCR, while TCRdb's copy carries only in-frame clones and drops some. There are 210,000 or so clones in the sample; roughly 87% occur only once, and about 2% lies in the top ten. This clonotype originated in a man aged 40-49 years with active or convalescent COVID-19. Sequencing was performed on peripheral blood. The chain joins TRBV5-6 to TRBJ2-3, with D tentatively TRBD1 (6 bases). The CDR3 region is CASSQGVADTQYF. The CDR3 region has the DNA TGTGCCAGCTCACAGGGTGTCGCAGATACGCAGTATTTT. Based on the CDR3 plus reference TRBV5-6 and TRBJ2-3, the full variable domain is DAGVTQSPTHLIKTRGQQVTLRCSPKSGHDTVSWYQQALGQGPQFIFQYYEEEERQRGNFPDRFSGHQFPNYSSELNVNALLLGDSALYLCASSQGVADTQYFGPGTRLTVL.